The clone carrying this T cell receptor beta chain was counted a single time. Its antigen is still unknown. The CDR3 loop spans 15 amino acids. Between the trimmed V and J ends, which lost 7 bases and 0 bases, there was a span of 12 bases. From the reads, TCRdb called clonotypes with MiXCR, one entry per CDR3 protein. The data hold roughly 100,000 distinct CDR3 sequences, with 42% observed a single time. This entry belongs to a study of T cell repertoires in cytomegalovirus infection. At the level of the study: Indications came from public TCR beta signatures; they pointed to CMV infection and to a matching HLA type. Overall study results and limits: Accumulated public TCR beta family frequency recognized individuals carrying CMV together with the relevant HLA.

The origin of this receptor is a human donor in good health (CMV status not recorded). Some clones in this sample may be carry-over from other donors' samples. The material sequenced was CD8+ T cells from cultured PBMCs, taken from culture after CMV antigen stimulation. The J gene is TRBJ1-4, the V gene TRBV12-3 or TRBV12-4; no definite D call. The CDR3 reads CASTYTLATNEKLFF. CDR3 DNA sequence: TGTGCCAGCACATACACCCTTGCAACTAATGAAAAACTGTTTTTT.